Given below is one T cell receptor beta chain in context. Its specificity is unknown. This sample is part of a study of PD-L1 blockade in urothelial cancer. Study overall: As for prior chemotherapy regimens, patients had received 0 to 3. Once treatment had started, blood was analyzed at 3 weeks (second dose) and again at 6 weeks. Study-wide results and caveats: Below-median pretreatment blood TCR clonality was associated with improved progression-free and overall survival.

The V end lost 2 bases, the J end lost 1 base, and 11 bases lay between the germline ends. Germline CDR1 reads SGHTA; CDR2 reads FQGNSA. The CDR3 extends over 15 amino acids. The repertoire was sequenced with immunoSEQ multiplex PCR; TCRdb's copy has only in-frame clones and lacks some. This table has 85,000 to 90,000 clones, roughly 90% appearing once. Time point specified: pretreatment peripheral blood. The input for sequencing was PBMCs, taken around atezolizumab (anti-PD-L1) treatment. The receptor comes from a woman aged 80 or over with urothelial cancer. The gene calls are TRBV7-2 and TRBJ1-1; possibly TRBD1 for D (5 bases). The CDR3 nucleotides are TGTGCCAGCAGCTTACAGCCCAGGGCGAACACTGAAGCTTTCTTT. Amino acids: CASSLQPRANTEAFF.